In this sample, the clone carrying this T cell receptor (beta chain) turned up once. This sample stems from a study of OX40 agonist ivuxolimab in advanced cancers. The method was immunoSEQ multiplex PCR; TCRdb's version includes in-frame clones alone and lacks a portion of them. Here the sample spans just over 90,000 clones, 94% being singletons. The CDR3 contains 14 residues. Trimming cost V 0 bases and J 3 bases, with 8 bases left between them. Germline V gene sequence: CDR1 SGDLS, CDR2 YYNGEE. This material consisted of CD4+ or CD8+ T cells sorted from blood, taken in a trial of the OX40 agonist ivuxolimab. V is TRBV9 and J is TRBJ2-3, with D possibly matching TRBD1 (6 bases). The origin of this receptor is an adult with an advanced solid tumor such as melanoma, head and neck, liver or kidney cancer. The CDR3 DNA follows: TGTGCCAGCAGCGTAGAACAGGGAACAGATACGCAGTATTTT. Its translation is CASSVEQGTDTQYF.